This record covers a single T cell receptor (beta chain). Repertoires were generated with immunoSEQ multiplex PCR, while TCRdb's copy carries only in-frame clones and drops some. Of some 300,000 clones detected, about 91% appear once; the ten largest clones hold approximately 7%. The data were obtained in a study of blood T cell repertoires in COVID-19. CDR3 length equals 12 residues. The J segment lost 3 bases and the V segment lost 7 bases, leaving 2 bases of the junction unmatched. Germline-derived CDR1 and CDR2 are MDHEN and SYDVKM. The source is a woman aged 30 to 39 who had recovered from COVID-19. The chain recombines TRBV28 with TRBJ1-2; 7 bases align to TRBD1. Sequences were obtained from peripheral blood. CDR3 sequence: CASKTGHYGYTF. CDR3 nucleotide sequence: TGTGCCAGCAAGACAGGGCACTATGGCTACACCTTC.